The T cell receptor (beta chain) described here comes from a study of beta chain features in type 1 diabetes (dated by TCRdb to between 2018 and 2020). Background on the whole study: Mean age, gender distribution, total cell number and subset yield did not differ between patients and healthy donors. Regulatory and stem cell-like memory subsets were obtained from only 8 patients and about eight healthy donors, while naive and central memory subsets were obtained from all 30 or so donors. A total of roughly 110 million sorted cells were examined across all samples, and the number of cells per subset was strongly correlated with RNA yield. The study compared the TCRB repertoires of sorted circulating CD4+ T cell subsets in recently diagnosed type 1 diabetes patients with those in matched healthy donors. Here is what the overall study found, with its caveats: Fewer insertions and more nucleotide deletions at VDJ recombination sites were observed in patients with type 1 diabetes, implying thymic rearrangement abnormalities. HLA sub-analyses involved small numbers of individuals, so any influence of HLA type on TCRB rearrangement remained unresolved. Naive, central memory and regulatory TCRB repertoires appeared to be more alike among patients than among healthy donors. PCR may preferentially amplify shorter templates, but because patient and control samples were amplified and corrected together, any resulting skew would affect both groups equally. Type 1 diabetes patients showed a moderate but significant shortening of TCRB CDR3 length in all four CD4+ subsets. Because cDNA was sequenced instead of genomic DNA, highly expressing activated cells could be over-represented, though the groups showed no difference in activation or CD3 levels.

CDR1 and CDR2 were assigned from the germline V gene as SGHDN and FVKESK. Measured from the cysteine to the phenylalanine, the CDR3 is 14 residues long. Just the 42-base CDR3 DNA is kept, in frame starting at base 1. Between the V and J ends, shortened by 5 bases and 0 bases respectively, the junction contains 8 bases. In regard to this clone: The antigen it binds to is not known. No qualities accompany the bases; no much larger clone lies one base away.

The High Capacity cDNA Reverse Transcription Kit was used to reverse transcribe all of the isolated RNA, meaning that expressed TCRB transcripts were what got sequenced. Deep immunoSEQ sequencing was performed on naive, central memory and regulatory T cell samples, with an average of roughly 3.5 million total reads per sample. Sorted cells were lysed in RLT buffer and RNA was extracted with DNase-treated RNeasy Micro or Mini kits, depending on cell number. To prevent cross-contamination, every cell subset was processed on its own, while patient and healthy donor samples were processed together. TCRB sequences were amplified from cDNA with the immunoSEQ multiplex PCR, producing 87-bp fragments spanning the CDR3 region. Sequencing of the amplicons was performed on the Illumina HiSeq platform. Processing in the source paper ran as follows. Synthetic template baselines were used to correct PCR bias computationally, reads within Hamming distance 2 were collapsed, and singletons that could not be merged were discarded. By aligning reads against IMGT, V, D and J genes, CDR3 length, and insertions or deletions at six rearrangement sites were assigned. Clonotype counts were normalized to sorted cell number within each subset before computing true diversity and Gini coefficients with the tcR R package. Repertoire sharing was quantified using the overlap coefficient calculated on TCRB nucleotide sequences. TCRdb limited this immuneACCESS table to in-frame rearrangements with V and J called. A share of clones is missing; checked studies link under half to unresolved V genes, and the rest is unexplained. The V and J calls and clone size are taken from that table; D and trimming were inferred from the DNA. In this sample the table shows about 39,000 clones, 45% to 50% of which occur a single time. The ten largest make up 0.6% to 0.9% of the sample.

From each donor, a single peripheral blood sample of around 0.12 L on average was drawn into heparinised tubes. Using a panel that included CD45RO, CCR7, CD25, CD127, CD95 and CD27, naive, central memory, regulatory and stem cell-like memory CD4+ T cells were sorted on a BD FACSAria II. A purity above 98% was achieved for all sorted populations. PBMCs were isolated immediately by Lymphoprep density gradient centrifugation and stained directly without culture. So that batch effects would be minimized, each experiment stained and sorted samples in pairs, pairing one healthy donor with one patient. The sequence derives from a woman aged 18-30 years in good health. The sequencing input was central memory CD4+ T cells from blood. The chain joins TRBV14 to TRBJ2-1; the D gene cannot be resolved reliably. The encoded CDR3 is CASSRLSSYNEQFF. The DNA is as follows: TGTGCCAGCAGCAGACTTAGCTCCTACAATGAGCAGTTCTTC.